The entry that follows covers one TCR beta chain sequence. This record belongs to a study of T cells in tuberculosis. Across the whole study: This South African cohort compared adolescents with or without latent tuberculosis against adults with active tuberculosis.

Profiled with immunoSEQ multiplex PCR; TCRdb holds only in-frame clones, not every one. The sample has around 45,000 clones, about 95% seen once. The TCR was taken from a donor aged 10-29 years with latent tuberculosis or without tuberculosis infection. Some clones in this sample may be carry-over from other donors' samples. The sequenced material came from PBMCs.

The CDR3 here is CASRRGTSGRLSTDTQYF. CDR3 in DNA: TGTGCCAGCAGGCGAGGGACTAGCGGACGACTCAGCACAGATACGCAGTATTTT. V and J are TRBV5-6 and TRBJ2-3, with 11 positions matching TRBD2. After removal of 5 bases from V and 0 bases from J, the junction contained 11 bases not matched to a gene. The CDR3 runs 18 residues. In germline, CDR1 is SGHDT, CDR2 YYEEEE.